One and the same sample provided the 10 T cell receptor beta chains below, sequenced in a study of blood T cell repertoires in COVID-19. Profiled with immunoSEQ multiplex PCR; TCRdb holds only in-frame clones, not every one. Altogether 490,000 or so clones are present, more than 75% being singletons, with the ten largest covering approximately 1.8%. The sample comprised PBMCs or T cells enriched from blood (not recorded which). These receptor sequences come from a woman in her 40s who had recovered from COVID-19.

V gene TRBV11-3 combines with J gene TRBJ2-7; D might be TRBD2 (6 bases). Trimming removed 4 bases at V and 9 bases at J, with 16 bases between. Germline V lookup: CDR1 SGHNT, CDR2 YENEEA. This CDR3 is 13 amino acids long. CDR3 residues: CASSYPGEPGQYF. The CDR3 DNA reads as TGTGCCAGCAGCTATCCGGGGGAACCGGGGCAGTACTTC.

The chain recombines TRBV30 with TRBJ1-2; the D gene is possibly TRBD1 (5 bases). This CDR3 region has 16 residues. V was shortened by 1 base and J by 5 bases, with 20 bases between the two germline ends. From germline, CDR1 is GTSNPN and CDR2 SVGIG (reference sequence). CDR3: CAWSGWGDGGNYGYTF. CDR3 nucleotide sequence: TGTGCCTGGAGTGGGTGGGGGGATGGAGGGAATTATGGCTACACCTTC.

This clone has only one observation. CDR3 sequence: CASSWTSGPVNEQFF. The CDR3 DNA reads TGTGCCAGTAGTTGGACTAGCGGGCCGGTCAATGAGCAGTTCTTC. The chain joins TRBV19 to TRBJ2-1, with TRBD2 matching 11 bases. The ends lost 5 bases at V and 6 bases at J; junction bases unmatched: 6. The CDR3 runs 15 residues. The germline gives CDR1 LNHDA, CDR2 SQIVND (reference sequence).

This chain links TRBV6-5 with TRBJ1-5, with D possibly TRBD1 on 5 matching bases. Trimming removed 7 bases at V and 0 bases at J, with 13 bases between. From germline, CDR1 is MNHEY and CDR2 SVGAGI. This CDR3 has 15 amino acids. For the CDR3, the DNA is TGTGCCAGCATGAACAGGCATAATAGCAATCAGCCCCAGCATTTT. Translated: CASMNRHNSNQPQHF.

The chain uses TRBV6-2 or TRBV6-3 and TRBJ2-1; TRBD2 matches 11 bases. The J segment lost 9 bases and the V segment lost 0 bases, leaving 7 bases of the junction unmatched. Looked up from germline, CDR1 is MNHEY and CDR2 is SVGEGT. This CDR3 contains 16 residues. The CDR3 DNA is TGTGCCAGCAGTTACTCGATAACTAGCGGGAGTCTTGAGCAGTTCTTC. Translated: CASSYSITSGSLEQFF.

A single count supports this clone. V is TRBV5-1 and J is TRBJ2-2; the match to TRBD1 covers 9 bases. This CDR3 region has 16 residues. The V and J ends lost 1 base and 1 base, in that order; junction bases with no gene match: 2. Germline CDR1 is SGHRS and CDR2 is YFSETQ. In DNA, the CDR3 is TGCGCCAGCAGCTTGACGGGACAGGGGAACACCGGGGAGCTGTTTTTT. This sequence encodes CASSLTGQGNTGELFF.

This clone was seen a single time. The chain combines TRBV25-1 with TRBJ2-3; D might be TRBD2 (5 bases). Germline assignment: CDR1 MGHDK and CDR2 SYGVNS. Trimming removed 7 bases from V and 6 bases from J, with 17 bases in between. The CDR3 sequence is 14 residues long. CDR3 nucleotide sequence: TGTGCCAGCACCGCCAAGTTAGGGAGCGATACGCAGTATTTT. It yields the protein CASTAKLGSDTQYF.

The J gene is TRBJ1-1, the V gene TRBV5-4; D perhaps matches TRBD1 (6 bases). V shed 1 base and J shed 11 bases, with 18 bases lying between them. Germline CDR1 SGHNT, CDR2 YYREEE (reference sequence). CDR3 length equals 14 residues. The CDR3 loop reads CASSLLQEGVKAFF. The CDR3, as DNA: TGTGCCAGCAGCTTGCTGCAAGAGGGGGTTAAGGCTTTCTTT.

This chain connects TRBV6-2 or TRBV6-3 to TRBJ2-2; 7 bases fit TRBD1. This CDR3 is built from 15 residues. From germline, CDR1 is MNHEY and CDR2 SVGEGT. V lost 5 bases and J lost 3; bases outside the gene matches: 6. The CDR3 DNA sequence: TGTGCCAGCAGTCGACAGGGCGTGGACACCGGGGAGCTGTTTTTT. Translated: CASSRQGVDTGELFF.

A few counts support this clone. The chain joins TRBV19 to TRBJ1-6, with D possibly TRBD1 on 5 matching bases. The CDR3 is made up of 17 amino acids. CDR1 is LNHDA, CDR2 SQIVND, per germline (reference sequence). V lost 3 bases to trimming and J lost 3 bases, with 15 bases between them. In nucleotides, the CDR3 is TGTGCCAGTAGTATCACCCCCCGACAGAGCTATAATTCACCCCTCCACTTT. As protein: CASSITPRQSYNSPLHF.